These T cell receptor beta chains were read from a single sample in a study of blood T cell repertoires in COVID-19. TCRdb keeps only in-frame clones here, not all; method: immunoSEQ multiplex PCR. In the table there are 250,000 to 350,000 clones, 70% to 90% of which are singletons. The sample comprised PBMCs or T cells enriched from blood (not recorded which). The receptors were sampled from a woman aged 30 to 39 who had recovered from COVID-19. CDR3s leave out the opening cysteine and the closing phenylalanine or tryptophan.

V gene: TRBV11-3
CDR3 protein: ASSLGGGSTNEKLF

V gene: TRBV5-1
CDR3 protein: ASSLTSGGRKTQY

V gene: TRBV13
CDR3 protein: ASSPDRVWGATEAF

V gene: TRBV7-2
CDR3 protein: ASRKSGTPNSYGYT

V gene: TRBV6-5
CDR3 protein: ASSYWQGSAF

V gene: TRBV4-1
CDR3 protein: ASSQQGWDEKLF

V gene: TRBV9
CDR3 protein: ASSVTLPGQKGDYGYT

V gene: TRBV14
CDR3 protein: ASSQATSGGQLAKNIQY

V gene: TRBV29-1
CDR3 protein: STHRVQGYGYT

V gene: TRBV12-5
CDR3 protein: ASGPSGYNEKLF

V gene: TRBV7-8
CDR3 protein: ASSPGRVTSDEQY

V gene: TRBV6-5
CDR3 protein: ASRTRSNQPQH

V gene: TRBV4-1
CDR3 protein: ASRPLGRGGNNEQF

V gene: TRBV15
CDR3 protein: ATSRDNNNSPLH

V gene: TRBV19
CDR3 protein: ASRQGAGSPLH